This TCR beta chain derives from a study of blood T cell repertoires in COVID-19. Study overall: The United States, Italy and Spain were the sources of the acute and convalescent COVID-19 samples.

Authors' processing steps: Reference gene primers were amplified, and this amplification served to estimate nucleated cell counts. Repertoires were generated with immunoSEQ multiplex PCR, while TCRdb's copy carries only in-frame clones and drops some. Clone size and V and J calls were adopted from that table, with D and trimming inferred from the DNA. The sample contains some 180,000 clones, 82% of which appear only once. The CDR3 sequence is 13 residues long. Deletions cut 4 bases from V and 4 bases from J, with 8 bases between. The germline CDR1 and CDR2 sequences are MNHEY and SVGAGI. The chain carries TRBV6-5 and TRBJ1-3, with D perhaps TRBD1 (6 bases). This receptor was taken from an older woman with COVID-19, enrolled during active disease. Material: peripheral blood. The CDR3 sequence is CASSLRGGNTIYF. In DNA form, the CDR3 reads TGTGCCAGCAGTTTAAGGGGGGGAAACACCATATATTTT.